The entry that follows covers one T cell receptor (beta chain) sequence. Its antigen is unidentified. Looked up from germline, CDR1 is MNHEY and CDR2 is SMNVEV (reference sequence). The CDR3 is 17 residues long. V gave up 6 bases and J gave up 0 bases, with 21 bases separating them. These data originate in a study of post-analysis software for immune sequencing data. Unique molecular identifiers were carried by the TCR beta cDNA libraries. TCRdb reprocessed the PCR reads via MiXCR and lists one record per CDR3 protein. In the table there are fewer than 900,000 distinct CDR3 sequences, around 46% of which are singletons. General study results and limits: Included in a set of about 5 TRBV segments more frequent in patients than controls were TRBV5-6, TRBV5-1 and TRBV20-1. Comparison with controls showed significantly lower normalized Chao1 diversity in multiple sclerosis patients.

The chain has TRBV27 and TRBJ2-7; tentative D call: TRBD2 (6 bases). The receptor's source is a girl aged 5-17 years with multiple sclerosis. Source material: blood. CDR3: CASSAVAGTHPSYEQYF. CDR3 DNA sequence: TGTGCCAGCAGCGCTGTTGCTGGGACTCACCCCTCCTACGAGCAGTACTTC.